This record covers a single T cell receptor (beta chain). There is no known antigen for this receptor. This sample stems from a study of CXCR3-negative and CXCR3-positive naive CD8 T cells (dated by TCRdb to the late 2010s). Regarding the study in general: In total, 130 million to 150 million TRB reads were obtained, or roughly 1.5 +/- 0.3 million reads per library. The diversity and physicochemical repertoire analyses included under 12 donors pooled from two independent experiments. TRBV-TRBJ cluster analysis included naive subsets from roughly 5 donors and memory cells from 3 donors. Findings and caveats that apply to the study as a whole: Within the same donor, TRBV-TRBJ usage looked similar between naive CXCR3-negative and CXCR3-positive cells, but memory cells had distinct patterns. Both naive subsets had comparably high repertoire diversity, while memory CD8+ T cells had much lower repertoire diversity. Surface CD5, linked to self-reactivity in mice, was comparable between naive subsets; TCR interaction strength was therefore also inferred from TRB CDR3 physicochemical properties. TRB CDR3s from CXCR3-positive naive cells showed higher hydrophobicity (lower Kidera factor 4), lower energy, and higher strength and volume indices than CXCR3-negative naive cells. Because CXCR3 expression was partially decreased after cryopreservation, freshly isolated PBMCs were used for most assays.

The instrument given in TCRdb is NextSeq 550. The Human TCR Profiling Kit (MiLaboratory) was used to make UMI-labeled 5' RACE TRB cDNA libraries. The full amount of extracted RNA was used for cDNA synthesis, and the full amount of resulting cDNA was used for PCR amplification. Libraries were prepared in parallel with an identical number of PCR cycles. In the source study's methods: With a minimum of two reads required per UMI, MIGEC and MiXCR pulled out about 50,000 +/- 10,000 unique UMI-labeled TRB cDNA molecules from each library. On average, each library contained approximately 40,000 +/- 10,000 functional in-frame TRB CDR3 nucleotide clonotypes without stop codons. After downsampling to 5000 UMI-labeled TRB molecules per sample, diversity metrics such as normalized Shannon-Wiener and Chao1 were calculated in VDJtools. VDJtools computed clonotype-size-weighted physicochemical properties of the central five CDR3 residues: interaction energy, strength, volume and Kidera factor 4. Once TCRdb had reprocessed the reads, it stored one entry per CDR3 protein sequence and supplied no DNA. These V and J calls originate from TCRdb's pipeline instead of the authors' own analysis. The sample has 75,000 to 90,000 distinct CDR3 sequences on record. Roughly 0.62% of the sample is taken by the ten largest.

For each CD8+ T cell subset, flow sorting was done in triplicate, and 300,000 or so cells per subset went directly into RLT lysis buffer. Naive CD8+ T cells were defined stringently as CD45RO-CCR7+CD27+CD95- to exclude memory contaminants. Peripheral blood mononuclear cells were isolated from buffy coats using standard density gradient centrifugation. A FACSAria III was used to flow-sort naive CD8+ T cells into CXCR3-negative and CXCR3-positive populations. Total RNA was extracted from sorted cells with an RNeasy Mini Kit. The CDR3 spans 13 residues, from the cysteine through the phenylalanine. Only the protein sequence is given. CDR1 WSHSY and CDR2 SAAADI are derived from the germline V gene.

Sequencing was carried out using naive CXCR3+ CD8+ T cells from blood. Per the publication, the cell subset or site label means: CD45RO-CCR7+CD27+CD95- naive CD8+ T cells expressing CXCR3 (TNR3+). The chain couples TRBV10-2 to TRBJ1-2. This receptor was taken from a human donor in good health. Some clones in this sample may be carry-over from other donors' samples. CDR3 loop: CASSDSRSYGYTF.